This record covers a single T cell receptor (beta chain). In the source study's methods: Quantification of nucleated cells was approximated via reference gene primer amplification. The data were produced by immunoSEQ multiplex PCR, yet TCRdb's version contains in-frame clones alone and is incomplete. V and J calls and clone size follow that table, whereas D and trimming were derived from the DNA. The table includes some 350,000 clones, around nine tenths detected once. This entry comes from a study of blood T cell repertoires in COVID-19. Overall study: Some COVID-19 samples were acute and others convalescent; all came from the United States, Italy and Spain.

During active infection, Seattle patients enrolled and were then monitored through disease. Trimming removed 0 bases from V and 2 bases from J, with 14 bases in between. This CDR3 is 17 amino acids long. Germline-derived CDR1 and CDR2 are MNHEY and SVGEGT. The chain carries TRBV6-2 or TRBV6-3 and TRBJ1-5; D might be TRBD1 (5 bases). The receptor comes from a woman in her 70s with COVID-19, enrolled during active disease. The sequenced sample was peripheral blood. The CDR3 nucleotides are TGTGCCAGCAGTTACTCGAGGCGACAGTTGGGCAATCAGCCCCAGCATTTT. Translation gives CASSYSRRQLGNQPQHF.